The next 20 T cell receptor beta chains were all read from a single sample in a study of OX40 agonist ivuxolimab in advanced cancers. Measured with immunoSEQ multiplex PCR; TCRdb has only the in-frame clones, and not every one. The table has about 40,000 clones, around 85% seen once. Sequenced material: CD4+ or CD8+ T cells sorted from blood, taken in a trial of the OX40 agonist ivuxolimab. Source of these receptors: an adult with an advanced solid tumor such as melanoma, head and neck, liver or kidney cancer.

The rearrangement joins TRBV28 to TRBJ2-6; D is perhaps TRBD1 (6 bases). The V end was cut by 8 bases, the J end by 1 base, with 12 bases between. The germline V gene has CDR1 MDHEN and CDR2 SYDVKM. The CDR3 runs 15 residues. The CDR3 bases are TGTGCCAGCTATAAAAGGGGGTCTGGGGCCAACGTCCTGACTTTC. Translating gives CASYKRGSGANVLTF.

The sample holds one count of this clone. The chain joins TRBV29-1 to TRBJ2-3; 9 bases align to TRBD1. The junction had 8 bases not matched to a gene; V was cut back by 6 bases and J by 1 base. CDR3 size: 15 residues. Germline V gene lookup returns CDR1 SQVTM and CDR2 ANQGSEA. The CDR3 region has the DNA TGCAGCGTAGAACGCCGGGACAGGGGCACAGATACGCAGTATTTT. Its translation is CSVERRDRGTDTQYF.

CDR3 in DNA: TGTGCCAGCAGCTTGTGGGGCGGGACTAGCGGGAGGGCGACAGATACGCAGTATTTT. It translates to CASSLWGGTSGRATDTQYF. V gene TRBV5-6 combines with J gene TRBJ2-3, with 16 bases fitting TRBD2. This CDR3 contains 19 residues. Germline trimming cut 1 base from V and 3 bases from J; bases unmatched to any gene: 8. CDR1 and CDR2 (germline): SGHDT, YYEEEE.

This sequence joins TRBV27 and TRBJ1-1; D unclear. The CDR3 is made up of 14 amino acids. Germline assignment: CDR1 MNHEY and CDR2 SMNVEV (reference sequence). Trimming took off 5 bases at V and 1 base at J, with 11 bases between the two ends. This CDR3 reads CASSHMAPNTEAFF. DNA of the CDR3: TGTGCCAGCAGTCACATGGCACCGAACACTGAAGCTTTCTTT.

This clone has a single count. V gene TRBV19 combines with J gene TRBJ1-5, with a weak D call TRBD1 (5 bases). With 10 bases removed from V and 2 bases from J, the gap between germline ends came to 21 bases. Germline V CDR1 and CDR2: LNHDA, SQIVND (reference sequence). The CDR3 extends over 16 amino acids. CDR3 coding DNA: TGTGCCACCGAAAGAGGGGCGAGGGGCGGCAATCAGCCCCAGCATTTT. Translation gives CATERGARGGNQPQHF.

This chain uses TRBV19 with TRBJ1-1; 10 bases map to TRBD1. V shed 3 bases, J shed 4 bases, and the junction held 2 bases outside the gene matches. The CDR3 covers 14 residues. Per germline, CDR1 LNHDA and CDR2 SQIVND (reference sequence). The CDR3 coding sequence is TGTGCCAGTAGTATGGACAGGGGGAGCACTGAAGCTTTCTTT. It is translated as CASSMDRGSTEAFF.

Here the CDR3 reads CASSLGGGSYNEQFF. The DNA of the CDR3 is TGTGCCAGCAGCTTGGGCGGAGGCTCCTACAATGAGCAGTTCTTC. The rearrangement joins TRBV11-2 to TRBJ2-1; a weak D match, TRBD2 (5 bases). Trimming pared 3 bases from V and 0 bases from J, leaving 9 bases between. CDR3 size: 15 residues. Germline loops: CDR1 SGHAT, CDR2 FQNNGV.

V gene TRBV19 combines with J gene TRBJ1-1; tentatively, D is TRBD1 (5 bases). This CDR3 is built from 14 residues. CDR1 and CDR2 from the germline V gene are LNHDA and SQIVND (reference sequence). The V end lost 1 base, the J end lost 5 bases, and 11 bases lay between the germline ends. Written as DNA, the CDR3 is TGTGCCAGTAGTATAGGTAACCGGGGGACTGAAGCTTTCTTT. Its protein is CASSIGNRGTEAFF.

The sample holds one count of this clone. The gene calls are TRBV7-6 and TRBJ2-5; 10 positions match TRBD1. The CDR3 is made up of 13 amino acids. Germline lookup yields CDR1 SGHVS and CDR2 FNYEAQ. Trimming removed 5 bases from V and 6 bases from J; junction bases left unmatched: 3. DNA of the CDR3: TGTGCCAGCAGCCGACAGGGGGCGAAGACCCAGTACTTC. As protein: CASSRQGAKTQYF.

The V gene is TRBV27, the J gene TRBJ2-7, with D possibly TRBD2 on 6 matching bases. The germline V gene encodes CDR1 MNHEY and CDR2 SMNVEV (reference sequence). This CDR3 spans 14 amino acids. V was trimmed by 6 bases and J by 4 bases, leaving 16 bases between them. CDR3 sequence reads: CASRWTMAGYEQYF. The CDR3 DNA sequence: TGTGCCAGCAGATGGACAATGGCGGGGTACGAGCAGTACTTC.

The V gene is TRBV5-1, the J gene TRBJ1-2; D remains ambiguous. The length of the CDR3 is 13 residues. Germline CDR1 is SGHRS and CDR2 is YFSETQ. V lost 4 bases, J lost 6 bases, and 13 bases lay in between. The CDR3 region is CASSPETEHGYTF. The CDR3 nucleotides are TGCGCCAGCAGCCCTGAAACAGAGCATGGCTACACCTTC.

The chain uses TRBV6-6 and TRBJ2-7; the D is unclear. Germline loops: CDR1 MNHNY, CDR2 SVGAGI (reference sequence). The CDR3 runs 11 residues. V shed 6 bases and J shed 6 bases, with 9 bases lying between them. CDR3 protein: CASSERLEQYF. The CDR3, as DNA: TGTGCCAGCAGCGAACGCCTCGAGCAGTACTTC.

The DNA for the CDR3 is TGTGCCAGCACCACAGGGCCCGTAAACACCATATATTTT. It encodes CASTTGPVNTIYF. The V gene is TRBV6-4, the J gene TRBJ1-3; D perhaps matches TRBD1 (6 bases). The germline V and J ends were trimmed by 7 bases and 6 bases, with 13 bases remaining between them. Germline values: CDR1 MRHNA, CDR2 SNTAGT. CDR3 length: 13 amino acids.

The chain joins TRBV9 to TRBJ2-2; 8 bases agree with TRBD2. Germline-derived CDR1 and CDR2 are SGDLS and YYNGEE. This CDR3 region has 13 residues. V shed 6 bases and J 10 bases; nucleotides not matched to a gene: 8. CDR3 DNA sequence: TGTGCCAGCAATGGCGGGAGGCCCCAGGAGCTGTTTTTT. Its protein product is CASNGGRPQELFF.

V gene TRBV7-2 combines with J gene TRBJ1-1; D gene unclear. This CDR3 has 15 residues. The V and J ends lost 1 base and 8 bases respectively, with 17 bases between them. Germline V gives CDR1 SGHTA, CDR2 FQGNSA. The CDR3 region has the DNA TGTGCCAGCAGCTTAGACTTAGGAAGCACCCAAGAAGCTTTCTTT. Protein: CASSLDLGSTQEAFF.

The chain uses TRBV10-3 and TRBJ2-1, with 9 bases fitting TRBD2. CDR3 length: 17 amino acids. Per the germline V gene, CDR1 is ENHRY and CDR2 is SYGVKD. The V segment lost 3 bases and the J segment 7 bases; nucleotides outside the gene matches: 13. The CDR3 DNA sequence: TGTGCCATCAGTGATCCCGCAGTAGCGGGAGATAGGAATGAGCAGTTCTTC. It is translated as CAISDPAVAGDRNEQFF.

This chain uses TRBV19 with TRBJ1-5, with 8 bases aligning to TRBD1. V lost 5 bases, J lost 7 bases, and 7 bases stayed unmatched. Germline V CDR1 and CDR2: LNHDA, SQIVND (reference sequence). This CDR3 contains 14 residues. CDR3 residues: CASSLQGERQPQHF. The CDR3 bases are TGTGCCAGTAGTTTACAGGGGGAGAGGCAGCCCCAGCATTTT.

The gene calls are TRBV11-3 and TRBJ2-5; 9 nucleotides align to TRBD2. Looked up from germline, CDR1 is SGHNT and CDR2 is YENEEA. This CDR3 comprises 14 residues. With V trimmed by 5 bases and J by 4 bases, 5 bases remained unmatched. CDR3 nucleotides: TGTGCCAGCAGCCGCGGGGGGGGCCGAGAGACCCAGTACTTC. Translating it yields CASSRGGGRETQYF.

The chain employs TRBV28 and TRBJ1-2; D is undetermined. The CDR3 runs to 12 residues. Trimming took off 5 bases at V and 4 bases at J, with 8 bases between the two ends. CDR1 and CDR2 from the germline V gene are MDHEN and SYDVKM. In nucleotides, the CDR3 is TGTGCCAGCAGTCTAGGTGGCTATGGCTACACCTTC. It specifies CASSLGGYGYTF.

This clone showed up just once. The CDR3 DNA reads as TGTGCCAGCAGCTTAAGGCAGACCCAGTACTTC. Residues: CASSLRQTQYF. The chain links TRBV7-6 to TRBJ2-5; D remains unclear. This CDR3 is 11 amino acids long. Trimming shortened V by 2 bases and J by 6 bases, and 4 bases separated the two germline ends. CDR1 and CDR2 (germline): SGHVS, FNYEAQ.